This T cell receptor (beta chain) was captured by sequencing in a study of long-term antiretroviral therapy in people with HIV. The CDR3 is 15 amino acids. Germline V gene data show CDR1 as MNHEY and CDR2 as SMNVEV (reference sequence). V shed 3 bases, J shed 6 bases, and the junction held 5 bases outside the gene matches. The assay, immunoSEQ v3.0, was run at survey level. The data were produced by immunoSEQ multiplex PCR, yet TCRdb's version contains in-frame clones alone and is incomplete. The sample gives fewer than 35,000 clones, almost 85% of which show up once; just under 4.5% is in the top ten.

This TCR derives from a man aged 18 to 30 with HIV. This chain joins TRBV27 and TRBJ2-3; 11 bases fit TRBD2. The source was unsorted PBMCs, collected roughly 3.3 years after starting antiretroviral therapy. The CDR3 DNA reads as TGTGCCAGCAGTTTTACTAGCGGGAGTGGTGATACGCAGTATTTT. Amino acid sequence: CASSFTSGSGDTQYF.